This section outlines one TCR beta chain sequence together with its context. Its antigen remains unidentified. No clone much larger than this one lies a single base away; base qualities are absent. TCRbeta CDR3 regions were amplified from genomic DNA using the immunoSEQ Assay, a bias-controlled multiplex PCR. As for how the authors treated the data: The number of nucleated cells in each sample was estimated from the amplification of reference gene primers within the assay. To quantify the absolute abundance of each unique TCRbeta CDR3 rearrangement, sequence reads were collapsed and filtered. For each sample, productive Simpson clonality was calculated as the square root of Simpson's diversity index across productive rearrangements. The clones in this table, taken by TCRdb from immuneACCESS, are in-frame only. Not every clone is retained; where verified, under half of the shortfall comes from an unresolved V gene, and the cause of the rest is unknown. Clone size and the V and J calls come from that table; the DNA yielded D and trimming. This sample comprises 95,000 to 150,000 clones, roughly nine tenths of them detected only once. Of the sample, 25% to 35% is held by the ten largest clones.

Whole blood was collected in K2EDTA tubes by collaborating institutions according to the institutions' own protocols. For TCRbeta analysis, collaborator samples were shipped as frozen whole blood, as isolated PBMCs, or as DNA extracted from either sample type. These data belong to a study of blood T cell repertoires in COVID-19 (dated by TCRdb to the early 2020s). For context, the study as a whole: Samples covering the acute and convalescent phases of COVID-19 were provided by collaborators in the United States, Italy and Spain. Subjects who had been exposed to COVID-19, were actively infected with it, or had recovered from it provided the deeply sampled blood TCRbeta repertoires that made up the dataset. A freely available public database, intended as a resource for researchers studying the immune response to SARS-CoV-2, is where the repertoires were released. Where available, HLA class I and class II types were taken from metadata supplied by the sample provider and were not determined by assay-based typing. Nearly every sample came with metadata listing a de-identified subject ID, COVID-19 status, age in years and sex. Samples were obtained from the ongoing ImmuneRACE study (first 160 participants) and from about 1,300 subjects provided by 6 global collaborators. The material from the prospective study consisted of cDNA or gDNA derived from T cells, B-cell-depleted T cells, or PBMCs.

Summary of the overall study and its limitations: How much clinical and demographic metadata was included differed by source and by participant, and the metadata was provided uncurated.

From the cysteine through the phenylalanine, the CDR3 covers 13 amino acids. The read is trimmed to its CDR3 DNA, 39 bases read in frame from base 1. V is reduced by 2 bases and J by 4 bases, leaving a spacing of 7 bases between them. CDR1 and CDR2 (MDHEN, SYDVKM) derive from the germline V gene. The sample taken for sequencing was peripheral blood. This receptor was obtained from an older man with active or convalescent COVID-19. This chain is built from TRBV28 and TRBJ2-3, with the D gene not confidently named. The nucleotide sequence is TGTGCCAGCAGTTTAGACACCGCAGATACGCAGTATTTT. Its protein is CASSLDTADTQYF. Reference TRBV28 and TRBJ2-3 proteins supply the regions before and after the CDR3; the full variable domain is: DVKVTQSSRYLVKRTGEKVFLECVQDMDHENMFWYRQDPGLGLRLIYFSYDVKMKEKGDIPEGYSVSREKKERFSLILESASTNQTSMYLCASSLDTADTQYFGPGTRLTVL.